This T cell receptor beta chain was found in a study of response to subunit inactivated influenza vaccine. Study results and limitations: Every seasonal influenza vaccination brings in few new T cells, the authors suggested.

TCRdb used MiXCR to reprocess the RT-PCR reads, holding one entry per CDR3 protein. The sample holds hundreds of thousands of distinct CDR3 sequences, roughly 14% seen once. The CDR3 is made up of 14 amino acids. Per the germline V gene, CDR1 is MNHEY and CDR2 is SMNVEV (reference sequence). Losses at the gene ends were 9 bases for V and 7 bases for J; bases not matched to a gene: 9. Ten or more counts support this clonotype. The target antigen is unknown. The sequences come from PBMCs from blood, collected around 15 days before vaccination. The rearrangement joins TRBV27 to TRBJ2-1; 10 nucleotides align to TRBD2. The TCR originated in a man aged 50 to 60 who received an inactivated influenza vaccine. CDR3 in amino acids: CASDSSGGGNEQFF. The DNA for the CDR3 is TGTGCCAGTGATTCTAGCGGGGGAGGGAATGAGCAGTTCTTC.